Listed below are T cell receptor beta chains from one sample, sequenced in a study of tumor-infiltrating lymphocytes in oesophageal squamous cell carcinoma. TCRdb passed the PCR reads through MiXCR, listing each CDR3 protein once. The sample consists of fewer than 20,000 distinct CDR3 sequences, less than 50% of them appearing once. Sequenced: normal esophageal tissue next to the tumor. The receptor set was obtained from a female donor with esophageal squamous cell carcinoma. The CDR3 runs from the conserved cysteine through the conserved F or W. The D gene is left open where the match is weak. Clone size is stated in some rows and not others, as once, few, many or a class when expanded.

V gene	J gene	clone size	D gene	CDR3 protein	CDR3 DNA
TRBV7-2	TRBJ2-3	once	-	CASSLGRTDTQYF	TGTGCCAGCAGCTTAGGGAGAACAGATACGCAGTATTTT
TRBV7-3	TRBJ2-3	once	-	CASSLSGVRDTQYF	TGTGCCAGCAGCTTATCTGGGGTTAGAGATACGCAGTATTTT
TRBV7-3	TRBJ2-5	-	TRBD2	CASSEFGGAERETQYF	TGTGCCAGCAGCGAGTTCGGGGGGGCCGAACGAGAGACCCAGTACTTC
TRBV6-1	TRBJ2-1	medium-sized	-	CASSPDRTGYNEQFF	TGTGCCAGCAGTCCCGACAGGACGGGCTACAATGAGCAGTTCTTC
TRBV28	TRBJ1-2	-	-	CASSSPRASYGYTF	TGTGCCAGCAGTTCCCCCAGGGCGTCCTATGGCTACACCTTC
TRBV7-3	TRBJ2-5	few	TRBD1	CASSLGTENTEAFF	TGTGCCAGCAGCTTAGGGACAGAGAACACTGAAGCTTTTTTT
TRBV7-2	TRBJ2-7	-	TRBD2	CASTILAGGVHEQYF	TGTGCCAGCACCATACTAGCGGGGGGGGTCCACGAGCAGTACTTC
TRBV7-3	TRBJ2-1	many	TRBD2	CASSLTWLAGYNEQFF	TGTGCCAGCAGCTTAACGTGGCTAGCGGGCTACAATGAGCAGTTCTTC
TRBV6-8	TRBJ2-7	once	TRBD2	CASSSLAGQSYNEQYF	TGTGCCAGCAGTTCACTAGCGGGACAATCATACAATGAGCAGTACTTC
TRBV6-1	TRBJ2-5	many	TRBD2	CASSGGADNEQYF	TGTGCCAGCTCCGGGGGGGCCGATAATGAGCAGTACTTC
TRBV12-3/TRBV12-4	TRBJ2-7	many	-	CASSLRVGATYEQYF	TGTGCCAGCAGCCTTCGTGTGGGGGCGACCTACGAGCAGTACTTC
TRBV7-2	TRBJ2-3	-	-	CASSPLGARGGTDTQYF	TGTGCCAGCAGCCCTTTAGGCGCTCGAGGGGGGACAGATACGCAGTATTTT
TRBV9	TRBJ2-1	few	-	CASSVATGQGRYNEQFF	TGTGCCAGCAGCGTAGCTACCGGTCAGGGAAGGTACAATGAGCAGTTCTTC
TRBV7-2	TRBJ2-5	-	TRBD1	CASSLGGTGGETQYF	TGTGCCAGCAGCTTAGGAGGGACAGGGGGGGAGACCCAGTACTTC